A single sample is the source of the 12 T cell receptor beta chains below, sequenced in a study of early T cells in non-severe SARS-CoV-2 infection. In TCRdb, the 5' RACE reads were re-called with MiXCR into one record per CDR3 protein. The sample records approximately 80,000 distinct CDR3 sequences, over 9% being singletons. The sequencing used whole blood, collected at baseline. The origin of the receptors is an adult who was a healthcare worker with PCR-confirmed SARS-CoV-2 infection or an uninfected control (not recorded which).

This clonotype was detected a few times. The chain is built from TRBV7-6 and TRBJ2-7, with D perhaps matching TRBD1 (6 bases). Trimming took 3 bases from V and 0 from J, leaving 12 bases between them. The germline CDR1 and CDR2 sequences are SGHVS and FNYEAQ. The CDR3 loop spans 15 amino acids. The CDR3 spells CASSLTGQSSYEQYF. DNA for the CDR3: TGTGCCAGCAGCTTGACTGGACAGTCCTCCTACGAGCAGTACTTC.

In its sample, this clonotype was seen a few times. For the CDR3, the DNA is TGTGCCAGTAGGGACTTCGATCCCCCGTACGAGCAGTACTTC. This encodes CASRDFDPPYEQYF. The chain has TRBV6-5 and TRBJ2-7; weak D call: TRBD2 (6 bases). This CDR3 region has 14 residues. Trimming removed 9 bases at V and 4 bases at J, with 19 bases between. In germline, CDR1 is MNHEY, CDR2 SVGAGI.

There are a few counts of this clonotype. The rearrangement joins TRBV14 to TRBJ2-7; D gene uncertain. V lost 1 base, J lost 7 bases, and 8 bases lay in between. Germline CDR1 SGHDN, CDR2 FVKESK. The CDR3 covers 12 residues. CDR3 nucleotide sequence: TGTGCCAGCAGCCAAGCGTCGACAGAGCAGTACTTC. Residues: CASSQASTEQYF. Full variable domain (rest looked up from reference TRBV14 and TRBJ2-7): EAGVTQFPSHSVIEKGQTVTLRCDPISGHDNLYWYRRVMGKEIKFLLHFVKESKQDESGMPNNRFLAERTGGTYSTLKVQPAELEDSGVYFCASSQASTEQYFGPGTRLTVT.

This clonotype was seen a handful of times. The chain links TRBV21-1 to TRBJ1-3. TRBV21-1 corresponds to a pseudogene. The length of the CDR3 is 15 residues. The CDR3 spells CASSSDDLSGNTIYF. The CDR3 bases are TGTGCCAGCAGCTCGGACGACCTCTCTGGAAACACCATATATTTT.

The rearrangement uses TRBV7-6 and TRBJ1-1; D is perhaps TRBD1 (5 bases). This CDR3 contains 14 residues. Between the trimmed V and J ends, which lost 5 bases and 7 bases, there was a span of 17 bases. CDR1 and CDR2 from the germline V gene are SGHVS and FNYEAQ. The DNA of the CDR3 is TGTGCCAGCAGCCTCATAAGGGGCCCAGTTGAAGCTTTCTTT. Translated, it gives CASSLIRGPVEAFF.

J is TRBJ2-6 and V is TRBV27; a possible D gene is TRBD1 (6 bases). The V end lost 2 bases, the J end lost 4 bases, and 12 bases lay between the germline ends. Looked up from germline, CDR1 is MNHEY and CDR2 is SMNVEV (reference sequence). The CDR3 runs 16 residues. The CDR3 reads CASSLRGGLGANVLTF. The CDR3 DNA follows: TGTGCCAGCAGTTTACGAGGGGGTCTCGGGGCCAACGTCCTGACTTTC.

In its sample, this clonotype is medium-sized (0.01 to 0.1%). The chain recombines TRBV4-3 with TRBJ2-7; D perhaps matches TRBD1 (6 bases). CDR1 is LGHNA, CDR2 YSLEER, per germline. V lost 0 bases and J 0 bases, leaving 9 bases between the germline ends. This CDR3 spans 15 amino acids. For the CDR3, the DNA is TGCGCCAGCAGCCAAGATGAGGGGGACTCCTACGAGCAGTACTTC. This codes for CASSQDEGDSYEQYF.

The chain links TRBV20-1 to TRBJ1-2, with 8 bases identical to TRBD1. Germline assignment: CDR1 DFQATT and CDR2 SNEGSKA (reference sequence). The V gene end was trimmed by 3 bases and the J gene end by 5 bases; junction bases not matched to a gene: 5. The CDR3 is 13 amino acids. CDR3 DNA: TGCAGTGCTAGTTGGCAGGGGGCGTATGGCTACACCTTC. Its protein product is CSASWQGAYGYTF.

The chain combines TRBV5-4 with TRBJ2-7, with D perhaps TRBD1 (7 bases). The germline V and J ends were trimmed by 0 bases and 1 base, with 11 bases remaining between them. The length of the CDR3 is 15 residues. Germline assignment: CDR1 SGHNT and CDR2 YYREEE (reference sequence). This CDR3 reads CASSLGQGGSYEQYF. The DNA for the CDR3 is TGTGCCAGCAGCTTGGGACAGGGAGGTTCCTACGAGCAGTACTTC.

This clonotype has a count of ten or more. This chain links TRBV6-5 with TRBJ1-2; the D is unclear. Germline-derived CDR1 and CDR2 are MNHEY and SVGAGI. The CDR3 loop spans 14 amino acids. Trimming took 6 bases from V and 5 from J, leaving 16 bases between them. CDR3 residues: CASSQLVESYGYTF. Written as DNA, the CDR3 is TGTGCCAGCAGCCAACTAGTAGAATCATATGGCTACACCTTC.

This chain links TRBV5-4 with TRBJ1-1, with 10 bases fitting TRBD1. The V gene end was trimmed by 2 bases and the J gene end by 5 bases; junction bases not matched to a gene: 6. CDR3 length: 15 residues. Germline V lookup: CDR1 SGHNT, CDR2 YYREEE (reference sequence). DNA for the CDR3: TGTGCCAGCAGCTTATTCGAGGGACAGGGGACTGAAGCTTTCTTT. It codes for CASSLFEGQGTEAFF.

This clonotype was seen more than once but under ten times. Here the CDR3 DNA reads TGTGCCAGCAGCGTAGCCACAGACTACAATGAGCAGTTCTTC. Its translation: CASSVATDYNEQFF. This chain joins TRBV9 and TRBJ2-1; D gene uncertain. The CDR3 length is 14 residues. Germline lookup yields CDR1 SGDLS and CDR2 YYNGEE. V was pared by 0 bases and J by 3 bases, with 7 bases between.